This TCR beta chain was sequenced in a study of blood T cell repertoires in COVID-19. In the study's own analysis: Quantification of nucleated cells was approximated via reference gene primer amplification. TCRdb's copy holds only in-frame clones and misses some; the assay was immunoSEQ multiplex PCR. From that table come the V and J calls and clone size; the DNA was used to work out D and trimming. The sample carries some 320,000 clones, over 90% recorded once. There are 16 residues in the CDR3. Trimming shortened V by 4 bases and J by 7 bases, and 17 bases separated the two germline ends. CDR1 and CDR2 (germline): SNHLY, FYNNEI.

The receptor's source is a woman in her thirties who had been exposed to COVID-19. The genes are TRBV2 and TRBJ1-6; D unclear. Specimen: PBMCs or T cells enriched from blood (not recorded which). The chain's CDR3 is CASSVRDPGLNSPLHF. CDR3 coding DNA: TGTGCCAGCAGTGTACGAGACCCCGGGTTGAATTCACCCCTCCACTTT.